This TCR beta chain appears in the sequencing data of a study of OX40 agonist ivuxolimab in advanced cancers. Profiled with immunoSEQ multiplex PCR; TCRdb holds only in-frame clones, not every one. The sample records 29,000 or so clones, around 90% being singletons. The receptor was isolated from an adult with an advanced solid tumor such as melanoma, head and neck, liver or kidney cancer. The sample in question was CD4+ or CD8+ T cells sorted from blood, obtained in a trial of the OX40 agonist ivuxolimab.

DNA for the CDR3: TGTGCCAGCAGCGTAGCCCGAGACAGGCCTCACGAGCAGTACTTC. This gives the protein CASSVARDRPHEQYF. The rearrangement links TRBV9 to TRBJ2-7; possible D gene TRBD1, 6 bases. The CDR3 is made up of 15 amino acids. Trimming took off 0 bases at V and 5 bases at J, with 15 bases between the two ends. CDR1 is SGDLS and CDR2 is YYNGEE in the germline V gene.